The rows below give T cell receptor beta chains drawn from one sample of a study of tumour-infiltrating T cells in Burkitt lymphoma. Measured with immunoSEQ multiplex PCR; TCRdb has only the in-frame clones, and not every one. The sample has tens of thousands of clones; less than 40% are singletons. Sequencing was performed on tumor tissue. The origin of the receptors is a human donor with Burkitt lymphoma. CDR3s include the opening cysteine and the closing phenylalanine or tryptophan. Fields, in order: J gene, D gene, clone size, V gene, CDR3 protein, CDR3 DNA. A D gene is named only where the DNA matches it firmly. A clone size is listed for some rows: how often the clone was seen (once, few, many), or a class if it is expanded.

J: TRBJ1-1; D: NA; size: NA; V: TRBV29-1; CDR3: CSVCDSHTEAFF; DNA: TGCAGCGTTTGCGACAGTCACACTGAAGCTTTCTTT
J: TRBJ2-7; D: TRBD1; size: once; V: TRBV7-2; CDR3: CASSPQTGASYEQYF; DNA: TGTGCCAGCAGCCCTCAGACAGGGGCATCCTACGAGCAGTACTTC
J: TRBJ2-3; D: NA; size: NA; V: TRBV7-9; CDR3: CASSETGASSTDTQYF; DNA: TGTGCCAGCAGTGAAACGGGGGCCTCTAGCACAGATACGCAGTATTTT
J: TRBJ2-7; D: TRBD1; size: NA; V: TRBV7-2; CDR3: CASSFLAQGAYEQYF; DNA: TGTGCCAGCAGCTTCTTGGCACAGGGGGCCTACGAGCAGTACTTC
J: TRBJ2-1; D: NA; size: NA; V: TRBV4-3; CDR3: CASSPWDKVNEQFF; DNA: TGCGCCAGCAGCCCCTGGGACAAAGTCAATGAGCAGTTCTTC
J: TRBJ1-2; D: NA; size: few; V: TRBV5-8; CDR3: CASSLIGDTRMYGYTF; DNA: TGTGCCAGCAGCTTGATCGGAGATACTAGGATGTATGGCTACACCTTC
J: TRBJ1-3; D: NA; size: few; V: TRBV5-4; CDR3: CASSLPGHSGNTIYF; DNA: TGTGCCAGCAGCTTGCCAGGGCACTCTGGAAACACCATATATTTT
J: TRBJ2-1; D: TRBD2; size: NA; V: TRBV6-6; CDR3: CASSQLAELFF; DNA: TGTGCCAGCAGCCAGCTAGCGGAACTTTTCTTC
J: TRBJ1-1; D: NA; size: NA; V: TRBV7-3; CDR3: CASSVTQNTEAFF; DNA: TGTGCCAGCAGCGTGACCCAAAACACTGAAGCTTTCTTT
J: TRBJ2-3; D: NA; size: few; V: TRBV6-5; CDR3: CASSYADVGTQYF; DNA: TGTGCCAGCAGTTACGCGGACGTGGGTACGCAGTATTTT
J: TRBJ2-3; D: NA; size: NA; V: TRBV7-9; CDR3: CASSRQQRADTQYF; DNA: TGTGCCAGCAGCCGCCAACAAAGGGCAGATACGCAGTATTTT
J: TRBJ2-1; D: NA; size: NA; V: TRBV6-4; CDR3: CASSPRDTYNEQFF; DNA: TGTGCCAGCAGTCCCCGGGACACCTACAATGAGCAGTTCTTC
J: TRBJ2-2; D: NA; size: NA; V: TRBV4-1; CDR3: CASSQGDGVSGELFF; DNA: TGCGCCAGCAGCCAAGGGGACGGGGTCTCCGGGGAGCTGTTTTTT
J: TRBJ2-1; D: TRBD1; size: NA; V: TRBV7-7; CDR3: CASSLGQGSYNEQFF; DNA: TGTGCCAGCAGCTTAGGACAGGGCTCTTACAATGAGCAGTTCTTC
J: TRBJ1-2; D: NA; size: NA; V: TRBV7-8; CDR3: CASSLAFANYGYTF; DNA: TGTGCCAGCAGCTTAGCCTTCGCTAACTATGGCTACACCTTC
J: TRBJ2-2; D: TRBD1; size: NA; V: TRBV27; CDR3: CASSDRDYTGELFF; DNA: TGTGCCAGCAGTGACAGGGATTACACCGGGGAGCTGTTTTTT